These 24 T cell receptor beta chains were sequenced from one sample in a study of blood T cell repertoires in COVID-19. Clones were read by immunoSEQ multiplex PCR, and TCRdb kept only the in-frame ones, dropping some. The table shows 240,000 or so clones, with approximately 90% occurring only once. The sample was peripheral blood. These receptors originate from a woman aged 40 to 55 who had recovered from COVID-19.

V and J are TRBV7-8 and TRBJ2-7; TRBD1 aligns across 7 bases. CDR3 length: 15 residues. Germline-derived CDR1 and CDR2 are SGHVS and FQNEAQ. V lost 8 bases and J lost 3; bases outside the gene matches: 13. For the CDR3, the DNA is TGTGCCAGCCAATCTCCCCAGGGGGTAGGCTACGAGCAGTACTTC. It yields the protein CASQSPQGVGYEQYF. The variable domain in full, completed from reference TRBV7-8 and TRBJ2-7, reads GAGVSQSPRYKVAKRGQDVALRCDPISGHVSLFWYQQALGQGPEFLTYFQNEAQLDKSGLPSDRFFAERPEGSVSTLKIQRTQQEDSAVYLCASQSPQGVGYEQYFGPGTRLTVT.

DNA of the CDR3: TGTGCCAGCAGCTCAGGGGCCGGCGCACTCTATGGCTACACCTTC. Encoded protein: CASSSGAGALYGYTF. The chain combines TRBV7-3 with TRBJ1-2; possible D gene TRBD1, 6 bases. V shed 4 bases and J shed 4 bases, with 16 bases lying between them. Germline CDR1 and CDR2: SGHTA and FQGTGA. The CDR3 is made up of 15 amino acids.

This chain uses TRBV30 with TRBJ2-1, with D tentatively TRBD2 (5 bases). Germline loops: CDR1 GTSNPN, CDR2 SVGIG (reference sequence). The CDR3 runs 16 residues. Trimming removed 2 bases at V and 4 bases at J, with 18 bases between. CDR3 sequence: CAWSLPGGSEYNEQFF. CDR3 sequence (DNA): TGTGCCTGGAGTCTCCCCGGCGGTAGCGAATACAATGAGCAGTTCTTC.

This chain links TRBV7-3 with TRBJ1-1; D might be TRBD1 (5 bases). CDR1 and CDR2 from the germline V gene are SGHTA and FQGTGA. The ends were cut back, 1 base at V and 5 bases at J, with 11 bases in the middle. This CDR3 is built from 14 residues. This CDR3 is CASSLRGPRTEAFF. The CDR3 nucleotides read TGTGCCAGCAGCTTAAGGGGCCCGAGGACTGAAGCTTTCTTT.

The table lists this clone with a count of one. The chain couples TRBV5-4 to TRBJ2-2; TRBD2 might be the D (6 bases). Trimming pared 1 base from V and 4 bases from J, leaving 11 bases between. Germline lookup yields CDR1 SGHNT and CDR2 YYREEE (reference sequence). The length of the CDR3 is 15 residues. The CDR3 DNA is TGTGCCAGCAGCTTGCAGAAAGCGGGCACCGGGGAGCTGTTTTTT. Its translation: CASSLQKAGTGELFF. Drawing the rest from reference TRBV5-4 and TRBJ2-2, the complete variable domain is ETGVTQSPTHLIKTRGQQVTLRCSSQSGHNTVSWYQQALGQGPQFIFQYYREEENGRGNFPPRFSGLQFPNYSSELNVNALELDDSALYLCASSLQKAGTGELFFGEGSRLTVL.

This chain uses TRBV10-2 with TRBJ2-1, with 8 bases lining up with TRBD1. In germline, CDR1 is WSHSY, CDR2 SAAADI. V lost 10 bases, J lost 0 bases, and 8 bases stayed unmatched. CDR3 length: 15 residues. The CDR3 region is CAIPPGGNSYNEQFF. The CDR3 DNA reads TGCGCCATCCCACCAGGGGGCAACTCCTACAATGAGCAGTTCTTC.

The rearrangement uses TRBV27 and TRBJ2-7; 10 bases match TRBD1. V lost 5 bases, J lost 3 bases, and 7 bases stayed unmatched. The germline gives CDR1 MNHEY, CDR2 SMNVEV (reference sequence). The CDR3 spans 15 residues. Written as DNA, the CDR3 is TGTGCCAGCAGTCCGCCTGGGACAGGGGTCTACGAGCAGTACTTC. Its protein product is CASSPPGTGVYEQYF.

This clone was found once. V and J are TRBV24-1 and TRBJ1-2; 12 bases agree with TRBD1. The CDR3 has 15 amino acids. CDR1 is KGHDR and CDR2 is SFDVKD in the germline V gene. J gave up 7 bases and V 7 bases, and 9 bases lay outside the gene matches. CDR3 sequence: CATRPSGTGGSGYTF. CDR3 sequence (DNA): TGTGCCACCAGACCGTCCGGGACAGGGGGCTCTGGCTACACCTTC.

This clone was seen a single time. The V gene is TRBV7-2, the J gene TRBJ2-5, with a weak D call TRBD1 (6 bases). Germline CDR1 and CDR2: SGHTA and FQGNSA. This CDR3 contains 14 residues. Deletions cut 5 bases from V and 7 bases from J, with 17 bases between. The CDR3 protein is CASSPTGPRGTQYF. CDR3 coding DNA: TGTGCCAGCAGCCCCACAGGGCCCAGGGGGACCCAGTACTTC.

In regard to this clone: The junction and the germline gene differ at one end; a read error may be behind it. The chain is built from TRBV7-7 and TRBJ2-7, with a tentative D call TRBD2 (6 bases). The germline CDR1 and CDR2 sequences are SSHAT and FNYEAQ (reference sequence). The CDR3 extends over 15 amino acids. DNA for the CDR3: TGTGCTAGCAGCTTAGCGGCAGGCTTAGGCTACGAGCAGTACTTC. Its protein product is CASSLAAGLGYEQYF.

The rearrangement joins TRBV5-6 to TRBJ2-1, with 8 nucleotides matching TRBD1. CDR3 length: 15 residues. Trimming removed 2 bases from V and 7 bases from J; junction bases left unmatched: 8. Germline V lookup: CDR1 SGHDT, CDR2 YYEEEE. The CDR3 nucleotides are TGTGCCAGCAGCTTTGGTCAGGGGGCTAGTAATGAGCAGTTCTTC. Translation: CASSFGQGASNEQFF.

This chain connects TRBV12-5 to TRBJ1-2; 11 bases are shared with TRBD1. There are 15 residues in the CDR3. The J segment lost 6 bases and the V segment lost 2 bases, leaving 5 bases of the junction unmatched. CDR1 and CDR2 (germline): LGHNT, FRNRAP. The CDR3 here is CASGLSDRGLNGYTF. Written as DNA, the CDR3 is TGTGCTAGTGGTTTGTCGGACAGGGGGCTGAATGGCTACACCTTC.

The genes are TRBV4-3 and TRBJ1-2, with 7 bases matching TRBD1. CDR1 and CDR2 from the germline V gene are LGHNA and YSLEER. V lost 5 bases, J lost 4 bases, and 10 bases stayed unmatched. The CDR3 spans 15 residues. The CDR3 DNA sequence: TGCGCCAGCAGCAGGAGGGGACAGCCCTTCTATGGCTACACCTTC. It yields the protein CASSRRGQPFYGYTF.

The V gene is TRBV5-1, the J gene TRBJ1-2; 9 nucleotides match TRBD1. Per the germline V gene, CDR1 is SGHRS and CDR2 is YFSETQ. The J segment lost 6 bases and the V segment lost 4 bases, leaving 7 bases of the junction unmatched. This CDR3 is built from 14 residues. The chain's CDR3 is CASSAKQGADGYTF. CDR3 sequence (DNA): TGCGCCAGCAGCGCCAAACAGGGGGCGGATGGCTACACCTTC.

The genes are TRBV12-3 or TRBV12-4 and TRBJ1-5; 12 nucleotides line up with TRBD1. This CDR3 is built from 13 residues. J gave up 6 bases and V 6 bases, and 0 bases lay outside the gene matches. The CDR3: CASRGQGAQPQHF. The CDR3 DNA reads as TGTGCCAGCAGGGGACAGGGGGCTCAGCCCCAGCATTTT.

The genes are TRBV24-1 and TRBJ2-3, with 13 bases identical to TRBD2. Germline values: CDR1 KGHDR, CDR2 SFDVKD. V shed 3 bases and J 1 base; nucleotides not matched to a gene: 3. The CDR3 has 17 residues. CDR3 amino acids: CATSDPGTSGGTDTQYF. In nucleotides, the CDR3 is TGTGCCACCAGTGATCCCGGGACTAGCGGGGGCACAGATACGCAGTATTTT.

The chain employs TRBV3-1 (or the pseudogene TRBV3-2) and TRBJ2-1; D not resolved. CDR1 is LGHDT, CDR2 YNNKEL, per germline (reference sequence). V was trimmed by 1 base and J by 5 bases, leaving 6 bases between them. The CDR3 spans 13 residues. The DNA of the CDR3 is TGTGCCAGCAGCCAAGTGGCCGACAATGAGCAGTTCTTC. Encoded protein: CASSQVADNEQFF.

This sequence joins TRBV3-1 (or the pseudogene TRBV3-2) and TRBJ1-3, with a possible D match to TRBD1 (5 bases). CDR1 is LGHDT, CDR2 YNNKEL, per germline (reference sequence). This CDR3 is built from 15 residues. V lost 5 bases and J 7 bases, leaving 18 bases between the germline ends. The CDR3: CASSGRGVRHNTIYF. CDR3 DNA: TGTGCCAGCAGCGGCCGGGGGGTCCGACATAACACCATATATTTT.

V and J are TRBV11-3 and TRBJ1-2; maybe TRBD1 (5 bases). Looked up from germline, CDR1 is SGHNT and CDR2 is YENEEA. Trimming cost V 5 bases and J 6 bases, with 13 bases left between them. The CDR3 has 13 amino acids. The CDR3 region is CASSPVGGDGYTF. As DNA, the CDR3 is TGTGCCAGCAGCCCCGTCGGGGGGGATGGCTACACCTTC.

The sample holds a few counts of this clone. This chain links TRBV27 with TRBJ1-4, with D tentatively TRBD1 (6 bases). The germline CDR1 and CDR2 sequences are MNHEY and SMNVEV (reference sequence). This CDR3 is built from 16 residues. The V and J ends lost 6 bases and 8 bases respectively, with 22 bases between them. The CDR3 nucleotides read TGTGCCAGCAGAAATGGGGCCCGGGGGGGGCGAGAAAAACTGTTTTTT. Its translation: CASRNGARGGREKLFF.

This chain uses TRBV25-1 with TRBJ2-7, with no clear D. Germline CDR1 is MGHDK and CDR2 is SYGVNS. This CDR3 spans 13 amino acids. The V and J ends lost 1 base and 6 bases respectively, with 10 bases between them. The DNA of the CDR3 is TGTGCCAGCAGTGAATGGGCAGAAGGCGAGCAGTACTTC. It is translated as CASSEWAEGEQYF.

The chain employs TRBV19 and TRBJ2-5; TRBD1 agrees at 7 bases. The CDR3 sequence is 14 residues long. The V gene's germline CDR1 is LNHDA and CDR2 SQIVND (reference sequence). Germline trimming cut 0 bases from V and 3 bases from J; bases unmatched to any gene: 1. CDR3 nucleotide sequence: TGTGCCAGTAGTATAGATGGGACAGAAGAGACCCAGTACTTC. It yields the protein CASSIDGTEETQYF.

The chain links TRBV7-8 to TRBJ1-3, with a tentative D call TRBD1 (5 bases). V was trimmed by 1 base and J by 4 bases, leaving 11 bases between them. The CDR3 is made up of 15 amino acids. Germline assignment: CDR1 SGHVS and CDR2 FQNEAQ. The CDR3 here is CASSLGVGPGNTIYF. CDR3 coding DNA: TGTGCCAGCAGCTTAGGGGTGGGGCCCGGAAACACCATATATTTT.

This chain joins TRBV5-1 and TRBJ2-7, with D maybe TRBD1 (7 bases). V lost 1 base, J lost 0 bases, and 14 bases lay in between. This CDR3 is built from 16 residues. CDR1 and CDR2 (germline): SGHRS, YFSETQ. CDR3 protein: CASSLRGGTDSYEQYF. The CDR3 bases are TGCGCCAGCAGCTTGAGAGGAGGGACAGACTCCTACGAGCAGTACTTC.